This is a list of T cell receptor beta chains from one sample in a study of radiotherapy plus CTLA-4 blockade in lung cancer. The protocol was immunoSEQ multiplex PCR, while the TCRdb copy is restricted to in-frame clones and leaves out a portion. This sample has 95,000 to 150,000 clones, with about 87% found just once. The sequencing used peripheral blood, collected from a patient treated with radiotherapy plus ipilimumab. The receptors derive from a human donor with non-small cell lung cancer that progressed on radiotherapy plus ipilimumab. Both conserved end residues are trimmed from each CDR3.

V gene,J gene,CDR3 protein
TRBV30,TRBJ2-5,AWRGGTGSKGTQY
TRBV10-2,TRBJ2-2,ASSAVRTFTGELF
TRBV27,TRBJ2-1,ATAGRGSSYNEQF
TRBV15,TRBJ1-3,ATSKQISGNTIY
TRBV6-5,TRBJ1-5,ASKGTGVNQPQH
TRBV7-9,TRBJ2-1,ASSLVGLAAQQF
TRBV18,TRBJ1-2,ASSPSGGLNYGYT
TRBV6-1,TRBJ2-5,ASSVSLVWETQY
TRBV18,TRBJ1-1,ASSGLTEAF
TRBV7-2,TRBJ2-1,ASSLLNEQF
TRBV19,TRBJ1-2,ASSIETGGRGYT
TRBV5-1,TRBJ1-6,ASSLGEAGSPLH
TRBV27,TRBJ2-3,ASSLSHPGLTDTQY
TRBV9,TRBJ2-1,ASSVGQGYNEQF
TRBV27,TRBJ1-5,ASSSGPWQPQH
TRBV15,-,ATSRDYGTRTYEQY
TRBV4-1,TRBJ1-3,ASSQEYGQYSGNTIY
TRBV25-1,TRBJ2-7,ASSVQVGREQY
TRBV11-3,TRBJ2-1,ASSHPSGNEQF
TRBV27,TRBJ1-5,ASSRGGQPQH